The source of this T cell receptor beta chain is a study of CD8 T cells in ankylosing spondylitis. One entry per CDR3 protein, called by TCRdb with MiXCR from the 5' RACE reads. The repertoire includes under 300,000 distinct CDR3 sequences, around 7.8% of them detected once, and about 6.8% sits in the top ten. The CDR3 length is 14 residues. CDR1 and CDR2 (germline): GTSNPN, SVGIG (reference sequence). V dropped 0 bases and J dropped 4; count of bases not matched to a gene: 3. The material sequenced was blood, either unsorted or a sorted T cell fraction (not recorded which). The chain carries TRBV30 and TRBJ2-1; 7 nucleotides match TRBD2. The sequence was collected from a male donor with ankylosing spondylitis or in good health (not recorded which). The CDR3 reads CAWSVLAAYNEQFF. The CDR3, as DNA: TGTGCCTGGAGTGTTCTAGCGGCGTACAATGAGCAGTTCTTC.